These 16 T cell receptor beta chains were sequenced from one sample in a study of cytomegalovirus exposure and HLA in healthy donors. The study ran its PCR with 60 Vbeta and 13 Jbeta primers. Sequencing was performed with immunoSEQ multiplex PCR; in TCRdb, only in-frame clones are kept and a portion is missing. The sample has around 100,000 clones, under 85% seen once. Input material: PBMCs. These receptors were taken from a man younger than 40 in good health and CMV-seropositive.

The chain combines TRBV2 with TRBJ2-5; 8 bases agree with TRBD2. V dropped 3 bases and J dropped 7; count of bases not matched to a gene: 1. The CDR3 contains 12 residues. From germline, CDR1 is SNHLY and CDR2 FYNNEI. The CDR3 loop reads CASSDRGGTQYF. In DNA form, the CDR3 reads TGTGCCAGCAGTGACCGGGGGGGGACCCAGTACTTC. The variable domain in full, with the rest retrieved from reference TRBV2 and TRBJ2-5, is EPEVTQTPSHQVTQMGQEVILRCVPISNHLYFYWYRQILGQKVEFLVSFYNNEISEKSEIFDDQFSVERPDGSNFTLKIRSTKLEDSAMYFCASSDRGGTQYFGPGTRLLVL.

CDR3 protein: CASRREWGTGELFF. Here the CDR3 DNA reads TGTGCCAGCAGACGGGAGTGGGGGACCGGGGAGCTGTTTTTT. This sequence joins TRBV7-3 and TRBJ2-2, with a possible D match to TRBD2 (6 bases). CDR1 is SGHTA, CDR2 FQGTGA, per germline. The CDR3 is 14 amino acids. Deletions cut 6 bases from V and 5 bases from J, with 13 bases between.

This rearrangement joins TRBV6-6 to TRBJ1-5, with 7 nucleotides matching TRBD1. Germline CDR1 and CDR2: MNHNY and SVGAGI (reference sequence). The CDR3 is 15 amino acids. The V gene end was trimmed by 4 bases and the J gene end by 2 bases; junction bases not matched to a gene: 5. The CDR3 is CASSLSGTGNQPQHF. In DNA form, the CDR3 reads TGTGCCAGCAGTTTATCCGGGACAGGCAATCAGCCCCAGCATTTT.

Remarks on this clone: The sample carries other DNA sequences with the same CDR3. J is TRBJ2-7 and V is TRBV28; D is perhaps TRBD1 (5 bases). CDR3 length equals 13 residues. Looked up from germline, CDR1 is MDHEN and CDR2 is SYDVKM. The V and J ends lost 3 bases and 3 bases respectively, with 9 bases between them. CDR3 sequence reads: CASSFGQGYEQYF. CDR3 sequence (DNA): TGTGCCAGCAGTTTCGGACAAGGCTACGAGCAGTACTTC.

This clone was detected only once. This rearrangement joins TRBV11-2 to TRBJ2-1; 7 nucleotides match TRBD1. CDR1 and CDR2 from the germline V gene are SGHAT and FQNNGV. The V and J ends lost 0 bases and 5 bases, in that order; junction bases with no gene match: 4. CDR3 length equals 15 residues. The CDR3 coding sequence is TGTGCCAGCAGCTTAGAAAGGACAGGCCACAATGAGCAGTTCTTC. Its protein product is CASSLERTGHNEQFF.

The gene calls are TRBV7-6 and TRBJ1-6, with 7 nucleotides matching TRBD1. The germline CDR1 and CDR2 sequences are SGHVS and FNYEAQ. Unmatched junction bases numbered 4, after V lost 3 bases and J lost 8 bases. The CDR3 is 14 amino acids. The CDR3 DNA follows: TGTGCCAGCAGCTTCCAGGGGGGCGATTCACCCCTCCACTTT. Its translation: CASSFQGGDSPLHF.

V usage is TRBV2 and J usage is TRBJ1-4; D perhaps matches TRBD1 (5 bases). V was clipped by 3 bases and J by 8 bases, with 16 bases between them. The CDR3 loop spans 15 amino acids. Per germline, CDR1 SNHLY and CDR2 FYNNEI. CDR3 loop: CASSDRVGGEEKLFF. DNA for the CDR3: TGTGCCAGCAGTGACAGGGTGGGAGGAGAGGAAAAACTGTTTTTT.

This clone was seen only once. This rearrangement joins TRBV19 to TRBJ2-5; 9 bases align to TRBD2. CDR3 length equals 15 residues. Germline trimming cut 0 bases from V and 8 bases from J; bases unmatched to any gene: 7. The germline CDR1 and CDR2 sequences are LNHDA and SQIVND (reference sequence). The CDR3 spells CASSIDTAGGATQYF. CDR3 sequence (DNA): TGTGCCAGTAGTATAGACACAGCGGGGGGTGCCACCCAGTACTTC.

This clone was seen more than once but under ten times. The V call is TRBV30, the J call TRBJ2-7; 10 bases are shared with TRBD1. Trimming took 7 bases from V and 7 from J; bases not matched to a gene: 10. The CDR3 contains 13 residues. CDR1 is GTSNPN and CDR2 is SVGIG in the germline V gene (reference sequence). The CDR3 DNA is TGTGCCTCTCCGGGACAGGGGAATGAAGAGCAGTACTTC. Translation gives CASPGQGNEEQYF.

The V gene is TRBV7-6, the J gene TRBJ2-2; D perhaps matches TRBD1 (6 bases). Trimming took 5 bases from V and 5 from J, leaving 12 bases between them. CDR1 and CDR2 from the germline V gene are SGHVS and FNYEAQ. This CDR3 is 14 amino acids long. CDR3 sequence reads: CASSRRTETGELFF. The CDR3 coding sequence is TGTGCCAGCAGCCGACGGACAGAGACCGGGGAGCTGTTTTTT.

This clone was counted many times. The V gene is TRBV29-1, the J gene TRBJ2-1, with TRBD2 as a possible D gene (6 bases). Trimming shortened V by 5 bases and J by 12 bases, and 17 bases separated the two germline ends. CDR3 length: 12 residues. CDR1 and CDR2 (germline): SQVTM, ANQGSEA. This CDR3 is CSVSVGGQPQFF. The CDR3 nucleotides are TGCAGCGTTTCTGTGGGAGGACAACCGCAGTTCTTC.

The chain employs TRBV7-9 and TRBJ2-5, with a tentative D call TRBD2 (6 bases). This CDR3 is built from 14 residues. V lost 0 bases to trimming and J lost 5 bases, with 10 bases between them. Germline CDR1 is SEHNR and CDR2 is FQNEAQ (reference sequence). CDR3 protein: CASSLAGEVETQYF. In nucleotides, the CDR3 is TGTGCCAGCAGCTTAGCAGGGGAGGTGGAGACCCAGTACTTC.

The rearrangement joins TRBV19 to TRBJ2-3, with TRBD2 identical over 10 bases. With V trimmed by 8 bases and J by 5 bases, 10 bases remained unmatched. Germline CDR1 reads LNHDA; CDR2 reads SQIVND (reference sequence). The CDR3 has 15 amino acids. The CDR3 coding sequence is TGTGCCAGTTCCCGGACTAGCGGCGCGGGAGATACGCAGTATTTT. Encoded protein: CASSRTSGAGDTQYF.

The chain employs TRBV30 and TRBJ1-2, with 7 bases aligning to TRBD1. Trimming at V came to 4 bases and at J to 7 bases, leaving 6 bases not matched to a gene. This CDR3 has 12 residues. Germline V CDR1 and CDR2: GTSNPN, SVGIG (reference sequence). CDR3 sequence reads: CAWKTGRRGYTF. The CDR3 DNA sequence: TGTGCCTGGAAGACAGGGCGACGTGGCTACACCTTC.

This chain uses TRBV4-3 with TRBJ1-2; TRBD1 might be the D (5 bases). The CDR3 is 15 residues long. Germline V gene lookup returns CDR1 LGHNA and CDR2 YSLEER. Between the trimmed V and J ends, which lost 0 bases and 7 bases, there was a span of 15 bases. The CDR3, as DNA: TGCGCCAGCAGCCAAGAGCGGAGGGACGGGGTTGGCTACACCTTC. Its translation is CASSQERRDGVGYTF.

The genes are TRBV28 and TRBJ1-5, with 10 bases identical to TRBD1. CDR1 is MDHEN and CDR2 is SYDVKM in the germline V gene. The CDR3 spans 16 residues. Trimming cost V 2 bases and J 5 bases; bases outside gene matches: 6. The CDR3 reads CASSLLTGGNHQPQHF. The DNA for the CDR3 is TGTGCCAGCAGTTTACTGACAGGGGGCAACCATCAGCCCCAGCATTTT.